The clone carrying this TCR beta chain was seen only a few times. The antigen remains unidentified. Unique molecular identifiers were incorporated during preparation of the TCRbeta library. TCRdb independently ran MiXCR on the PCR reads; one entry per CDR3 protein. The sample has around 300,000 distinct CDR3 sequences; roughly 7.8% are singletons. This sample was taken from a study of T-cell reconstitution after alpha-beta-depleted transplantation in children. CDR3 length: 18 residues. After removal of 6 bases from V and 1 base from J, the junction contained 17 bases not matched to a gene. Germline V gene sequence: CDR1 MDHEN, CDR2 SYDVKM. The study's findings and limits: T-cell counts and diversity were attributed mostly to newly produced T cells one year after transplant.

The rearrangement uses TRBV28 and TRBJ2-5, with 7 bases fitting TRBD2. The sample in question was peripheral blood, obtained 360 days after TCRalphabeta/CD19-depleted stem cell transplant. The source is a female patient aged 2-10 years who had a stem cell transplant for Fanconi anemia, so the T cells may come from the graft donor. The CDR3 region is CASSPIPRWGGGQETQYF. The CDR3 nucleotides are TGTGCCAGCAGCCCAATACCGAGATGGGGGGGGGGCCAAGAGACCCAGTACTTC. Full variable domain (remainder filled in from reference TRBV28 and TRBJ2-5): DVKVTQSSRYLVKRTGEKVFLECVQDMDHENMFWYRQDPGLGLRLIYFSYDVKMKEKGDIPEGYSVSREKKERFSLILESASTNQTSMYLCASSPIPRWGGGQETQYFGPGTRLLVL.